This TCR beta chain was sequenced in a study of T-cell reconstitution after alpha-beta-depleted transplantation in children (dated by TCRdb to 2015 to 2016). As for the study more broadly: T-cell immune reconstitution after TCRalphabeta/CD19-depleted allogeneic hematopoietic cell transplantation in children was quantitatively tracked in the study by means of TCR repertoire profiling. Overall study outcomes, separate from this receptor: In some patients, high TCRbeta diversity at day 60 was attributed to recipient T cells and intrathymic progenitors that had survived conditioning. The frequencies of hyperexpanded clones fell over the following months, and after one year, T-cell counts and TCRbeta diversity were mostly attributed to newly produced T cells. The apparently early recovery of alphabetaT-cell counts about two months after transplant reportedly depended on only several hundred rapidly expanded clones that came from non-depleted graft cells.

With regard to this clonotype: Its cognate antigen has yet to be identified. No much larger clone is present one base from it, and per-base qualities are unavailable.

The germline V gene encodes CDR1 SQVTM and CDR2 ANQGSEA. Counted from cysteine to phenylalanine, this CDR3 has 13 amino acids. The entry retains the CDR3 DNA only, 39 bases that are in frame from base 1. The junction shows trimming of 4 bases on V and 6 bases on J, and the gene matches do not reach 5 bases of it. The sample's treatment or condition, from its label and the paper: allogeneic hematopoietic cell transplantation with graft depleted of TCRalphabeta T cells and CD19 B cells. Transplant recipients were children who received TCRalphabeta/CD19-depleted allogeneic hematopoietic cell grafts. Receptors were amplified or captured by PCR. Sequencing instrument: Illumina HiSeq 2500. To normalize quantification of the TCRbeta repertoire, the TCR libraries were built with molecular barcoding that relied on unique molecular identifiers. TCRdb applied fastp at Q25 and MiXCR to the public reads, then kept only in-frame beta chains. Every CDR3 protein is listed once, alongside the most common genes and DNA of its rows. The sample table contains 450,000 to 550,000 distinct CDR3 sequences; only one count was recorded for 10% to 12% of them. The ten largest make up 14% of the sample.

The TCR was taken from a female patient under 10 years old who had a stem cell transplant for aplastic anemia, so the T cells may come from the graft donor. Sequencing was performed on PBMCs, mostly from graft donor cells, taken 180 days after TCRalphabeta/CD19-depleted stem cell transplant. The sequence joins TRBV29-1 to TRBJ2-2; TRBD1 lines up with 7 middle nucleotides. The CDR3 region has the sequence CSVAPGQAGELFF. The nucleotides read TGCAGCGTTGCCCCAGGACAGGCCGGGGAGCTGTTTTTT.